What follows are 17 T cell receptor beta chains derived from one specimen sequenced in a study of graft-versus-host responses after intestinal transplantation. Their antigens remain unidentified. Libraries were prepared by immunoSEQ multiplex PCR; TCRdb keeps only in-frame clonotypes and omits some of them. The sample has some 110,000 clones, about 92% seen once. Specimen: unstimulated CD4+ T cells sorted from spleen or lymph node cells, collected before transplant. These receptor sequences come from a human donor who was the organ donor for an intestinal transplant.

V gene TRBV9 combines with J gene TRBJ2-1; the D gene is possibly TRBD2 (6 bases). The CDR3 has 17 amino acids. The V end lost 0 bases, the J end lost 0 bases, and 13 bases lay between the germline ends. Germline CDR1 reads SGDLS; CDR2 reads YYNGEE. In DNA form, the CDR3 reads TGTGCCAGCAGCGTAGGAATTAGCGGTCACTCCTACAATGAGCAGTTCTTC. Amino acid sequence: CASSVGISGHSYNEQFF.

This clone was recorded once. The CDR3 DNA reads as TGTGCCAGCAGCAAATCGGCAATACAGAGCTCTGGGGCCAACGTCCTGACTTTC. Protein sequence: CASSKSAIQSSGANVLTF. The chain has TRBV21-1 and TRBJ2-6; TRBD1 is taken as the D call from the table, unchecked against the DNA. TRBV21-1 is flagged as a pseudogene. This CDR3 contains 18 residues.

The V and J genes are TRBV10-3 and TRBJ2-3, with 9 bases aligning to TRBD2. The trim removed 11 bases at V and 4 bases at J, leaving 10 bases unmatched. Germline V gives CDR1 ENHRY, CDR2 SYGVKD. The CDR3 runs 14 residues. CDR3 nucleotides: TGTGCCGGAGGTAGCGGGAGACTACCAGATACGCAGTATTTT. It codes for CAGGSGRLPDTQYF.

This clone was recorded once. The CDR3 nucleotides are TGTGCCAGCAGCCTCAAACGGGGGAATCAGCCCCAGCATTTT. This sequence encodes CASSLKRGNQPQHF. The chain has TRBV6-5 and TRBJ1-5; D might be TRBD1 (5 bases). Trimming stripped 6 bases from V and 4 bases from J, with 13 bases between. Germline-derived CDR1 and CDR2 are MNHEY and SVGAGI. The CDR3 runs 14 residues.

CDR3 sequence reads: CAWSGDSGLAGVGDTQYF. The CDR3 nucleotides are TGTGCCTGGAGCGGGGACAGCGGACTAGCCGGAGTGGGGGATACGCAGTATTTT. This chain connects TRBV30 to TRBJ2-3; D is possibly TRBD2 (8 bases). The germline V and J ends were trimmed by 3 bases and 6 bases, with 28 bases remaining between them. CDR1 and CDR2 (germline): GTSNPN, SVGIG (reference sequence). This CDR3 contains 18 residues.

This clone occurred once. The chain uses TRBV10-1 and TRBJ2-3, with TRBD1 identical over 8 bases. Germline assignment: CDR1 WNHNN and CDR2 SYGVQD (reference sequence). Losses at the gene ends were 0 bases for V and 3 bases for J; bases not matched to a gene: 5. This CDR3 has 16 residues. For the CDR3, the DNA is TGCGCCAGCAGTGAGTCGCGGCAGGGGGCAACAGATACGCAGTATTTT. Translation gives CASSESRQGATDTQYF.

The genes are TRBV11-2 and TRBJ2-1; maybe TRBD2 (7 bases). The CDR3 covers 15 residues. Germline V gene sequence: CDR1 SGHAT, CDR2 FQNNGV. The V end lost 5 bases, the J end lost 4 bases, and 15 bases lay between the germline ends. The DNA of the CDR3 is TGTGCCAGCAGCGTGACGGGGGGCCGGTACAATGAGCAGTTCTTC. Protein product: CASSVTGGRYNEQFF.

The V call is TRBV4-2, the J call TRBJ1-1; D uncertain. Germline V gene sequence: CDR1 LGHNA, CDR2 YNFKEQ. This CDR3 is built from 13 residues. V was trimmed by 1 base and J by 7 bases, leaving 10 bases between them. CDR3 nucleotide sequence: TGTGCCAGCAGCCAAGGGGCGGTAGGTGAAGCTTTCTTT. Translated, it gives CASSQGAVGEAFF.

The chain recombines TRBV5-1 with TRBJ2-7; 8 bases line up with TRBD1. Per germline, CDR1 SGHRS and CDR2 YFSETQ. Trimming at V came to 5 bases and at J to 2 bases, leaving 9 bases not matched to a gene. This CDR3 has 15 residues. The CDR3 nucleotides read TGCGCCAGCAGTCGAACCGGGACAGGAACCTACGAGCAGTACTTC. It specifies CASSRTGTGTYEQYF.

V is TRBV30 and J is TRBJ1-5; D is ambiguous. Looked up from germline, CDR1 is GTSNPN and CDR2 is SVGIG (reference sequence). The CDR3 runs 13 residues. The V end lost 4 bases, the J end lost 3 bases, and 10 bases lay between the germline ends. The CDR3 nucleotides read TGTGCCTGGAAGATGGCAGACAATCAGCCCCAGCATTTT. It translates to CAWKMADNQPQHF.

The chain uses TRBV6-1 and TRBJ1-5; 7 bases match TRBD1. Germline values: CDR1 MNHNS, CDR2 SASEGT. V shed 4 bases, J shed 0 bases, and the junction held 3 bases outside the gene matches. This CDR3 contains 15 residues. The CDR3 bases are TGTGCCAGCAGTGTGGGACAGAATAGCAATCAGCCCCAGCATTTT. This encodes CASSVGQNSNQPQHF.

CDR3 nucleotides: TGTGCCAGCAGCTCCACAGGGGCTCCCCAAGAGACCCAGTACTTC. Encoded protein: CASSSTGAPQETQYF. The gene calls are TRBV7-9 and TRBJ2-5, with 7 bases aligning to TRBD1. Germline V gene data show CDR1 as SEHNR and CDR2 as FQNEAQ (reference sequence). V shed 4 bases, J shed 1 base, and the junction held 6 bases outside the gene matches. This CDR3 has 15 amino acids.

J is TRBJ1-2 and V is TRBV7-9, with D perhaps matching TRBD1 (6 bases). The CDR3 is 11 residues long. The germline V gene encodes CDR1 SEHNR and CDR2 FQNEAQ (reference sequence). The germline V and J ends were trimmed by 1 base and 14 bases, with 11 bases remaining between them. DNA for the CDR3: TGTGCCAGCAGCTTAGACAGGGCGGAGACCTTC. It encodes CASSLDRAETF. The full variable domain, completed using reference TRBV7-9 and TRBJ1-2, is DTGVSQNPRHKITKRGQNVTFRCDPISEHNRLYWYRQTLGQGPEFLTYFQNEAQLEKSRLLSDRFSAERPKGSFSTLEIQRTEQGDSAMYLCASSLDRAETFGSGTRLTVV.

The rearrangement links TRBV27 to TRBJ2-1, with D perhaps matching TRBD2 (6 bases). This CDR3 is 15 amino acids long. Germline lookup yields CDR1 MNHEY and CDR2 SMNVEV (reference sequence). With 7 bases removed from V and 0 bases from J, the gap between germline ends came to 13 bases. The CDR3 region is CASKYTGDSYNEQFF. In nucleotides, the CDR3 is TGTGCCAGCAAGTATACGGGAGACTCCTACAATGAGCAGTTCTTC.

The chain uses TRBV19 and TRBJ1-5; D gene uncertain. Germline V gene sequence: CDR1 LNHDA, CDR2 SQIVND (reference sequence). The CDR3 is 14 amino acids. The V end was cut by 6 bases, the J end by 3 bases, with 12 bases between. The CDR3 spells CASREDGANQPQHF. The DNA for the CDR3 is TGTGCCAGTAGAGAGGACGGCGCCAATCAGCCCCAGCATTTT.

The rearrangement links TRBV7-8 to TRBJ2-3; D assignment may be TRBD1 or TRBD2 (5 bases each). The CDR3 has 15 residues. Germline values: CDR1 SGHVS, CDR2 FQNEAQ. V dropped 4 bases and J dropped 0 bases, with 11 bases sitting between them. The CDR3 here is CASSSRGGSTDTQYF. The CDR3 nucleotides are TGTGCCAGCAGCTCGAGGGGCGGGAGCACAGATACGCAGTATTTT.

The chain recombines TRBV18 with TRBJ1-2; perhaps TRBD1 as D (6 bases). CDR3 size: 15 residues. CDR1 is KGHSH and CDR2 is LQKENI in the germline V gene. V lost 3 bases and J 1 base, leaving 12 bases between the germline ends. CDR3 loop: CASSPDRQDNYGYTF. CDR3 DNA: TGTGCCAGCTCACCGGACCGACAGGATAACTATGGCTACACCTTC.